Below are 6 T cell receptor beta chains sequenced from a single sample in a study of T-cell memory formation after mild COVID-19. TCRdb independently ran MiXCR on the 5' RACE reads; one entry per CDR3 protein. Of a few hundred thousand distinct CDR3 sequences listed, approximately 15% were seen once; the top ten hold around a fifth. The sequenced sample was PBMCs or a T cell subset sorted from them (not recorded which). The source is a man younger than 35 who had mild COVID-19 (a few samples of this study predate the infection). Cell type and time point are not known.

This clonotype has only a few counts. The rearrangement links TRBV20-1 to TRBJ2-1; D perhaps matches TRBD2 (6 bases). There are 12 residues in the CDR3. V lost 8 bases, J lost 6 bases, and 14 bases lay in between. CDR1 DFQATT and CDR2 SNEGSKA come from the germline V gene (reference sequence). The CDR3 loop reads CSSRRDFNEQFF. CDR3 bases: TGCAGTTCTCGCCGGGACTTCAATGAGCAGTTCTTC.

The CDR3: CASRLGGGKETQYF. CDR3 bases: TGTGCCAGCAGGTTGGGAGGAGGGAAAGAGACCCAGTACTTC. The rearrangement links TRBV7-9 to TRBJ2-5, with D possibly being TRBD2 (6 bases). The CDR3 length is 14 residues. Germline values: CDR1 SEHNR, CDR2 FQNEAQ (reference sequence). Deletions cut 6 bases from V and 3 bases from J, with 14 bases between.

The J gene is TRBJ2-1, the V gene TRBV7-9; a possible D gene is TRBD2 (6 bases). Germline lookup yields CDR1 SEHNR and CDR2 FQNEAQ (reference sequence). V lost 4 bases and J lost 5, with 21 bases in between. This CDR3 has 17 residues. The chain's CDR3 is CASSSINRVRRDNEQFF. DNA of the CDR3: TGTGCCAGCAGCTCCATCAATAGGGTAAGGAGGGACAATGAGCAGTTCTTC.

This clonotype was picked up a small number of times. CDR3 in DNA: TGTGCCAGCAGTGAAGCTGCGGATACGCAGTATTTT. This codes for CASSEAADTQYF. The V and J genes are TRBV2 and TRBJ2-3, with unresolved D. Germline lookup yields CDR1 SNHLY and CDR2 FYNNEI. This CDR3 spans 12 amino acids. V was trimmed by 0 bases and J by 6 bases, leaving 4 bases between them.

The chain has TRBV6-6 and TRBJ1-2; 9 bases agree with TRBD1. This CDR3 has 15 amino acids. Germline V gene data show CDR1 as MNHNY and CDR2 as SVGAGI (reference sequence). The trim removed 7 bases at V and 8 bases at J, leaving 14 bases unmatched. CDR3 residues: CASTRPEQGARGYTF. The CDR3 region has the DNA TGTGCCAGCACCCGCCCTGAACAGGGGGCGCGGGGCTACACCTTC.

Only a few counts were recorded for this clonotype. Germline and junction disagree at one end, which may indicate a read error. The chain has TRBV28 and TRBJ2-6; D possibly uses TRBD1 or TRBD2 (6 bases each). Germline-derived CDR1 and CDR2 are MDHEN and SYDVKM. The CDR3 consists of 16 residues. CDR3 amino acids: CASSLITGTGGNVLTF. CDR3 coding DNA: TGTGCCAGCAGTTTAATTACAGGGACTGGGGGCAACGTCCTGACTTTC.